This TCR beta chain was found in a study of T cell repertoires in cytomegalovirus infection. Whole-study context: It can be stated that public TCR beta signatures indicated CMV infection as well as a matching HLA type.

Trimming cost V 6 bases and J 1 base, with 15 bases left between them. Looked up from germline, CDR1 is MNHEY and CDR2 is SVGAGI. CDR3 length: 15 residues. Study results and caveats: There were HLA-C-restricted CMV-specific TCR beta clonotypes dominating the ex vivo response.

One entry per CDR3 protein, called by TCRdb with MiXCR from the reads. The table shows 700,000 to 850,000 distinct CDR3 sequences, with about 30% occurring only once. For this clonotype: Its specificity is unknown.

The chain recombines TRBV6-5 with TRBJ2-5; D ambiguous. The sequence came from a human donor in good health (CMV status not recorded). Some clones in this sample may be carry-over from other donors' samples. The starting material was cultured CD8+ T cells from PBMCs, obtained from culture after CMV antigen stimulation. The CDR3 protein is CASSEAPVGQETQYF. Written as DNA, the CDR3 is TGTGCCAGCAGCGAAGCCCCGGTCGGCCAAGAGACCCAGTACTTC.